A single sample gave rise to the 8 T cell receptor beta chains below, sequenced in a study of blood T cell repertoires in COVID-19. Method: immunoSEQ multiplex PCR; TCRdb's copy keeps in-frame clones and lacks some. The table has about 140,000 clones, approximately 80% seen once; the top ten hold roughly 15%. The specimen sequenced was peripheral blood. These TCRs come from a man aged 45-65 years with acute or convalescent COVID-19.

The rearrangement joins TRBV27 to TRBJ1-1; TRBD1 might be the D (5 bases). The V gene's germline CDR1 is MNHEY and CDR2 SMNVEV (reference sequence). Trimming took off 2 bases at V and 6 bases at J, with 19 bases between the two ends. The CDR3 length is 16 residues. In DNA form, the CDR3 reads TGTGCCAGCAGTTTACCGCCGGGCCACCCGGGGGCTGAAGCTTTCTTT. This encodes CASSLPPGHPGAEAFF.

This chain connects TRBV11-2 to TRBJ2-2; 11 nucleotides match TRBD2. Germline loops: CDR1 SGHAT, CDR2 FQNNGV. The length of the CDR3 is 18 residues. The V and J ends lost 2 bases and 3 bases, in that order; junction bases with no gene match: 8. The CDR3 DNA is TGTGCCAGCAGCTTACGGGTTAGCGGGGGGGCCGACACCGGGGAGCTGTTTTTT. Its protein is CASSLRVSGGADTGELFF.

CDR3 nucleotides: TGTGCTAGTGGTTTGGGGCGACAGATGAACACCGGGGAGCTGTTTTTT. This codes for CASGLGRQMNTGELFF. J is TRBJ2-2 and V is TRBV12-5; the D gene is possibly TRBD1 (5 bases). V was clipped by 1 base and J by 1 base, with 10 bases between them. The CDR3 sequence is 16 residues long. Per germline, CDR1 LGHNT and CDR2 FRNRAP.

This chain joins TRBV7-9 and TRBJ2-7, with D possibly being TRBD1 (7 bases). V shed 5 bases and J shed 2 bases, with 16 bases lying between them. CDR3 length: 15 residues. The germline V gene has CDR1 SEHNR and CDR2 FQNEAQ (reference sequence). CDR3 coding DNA: TGTGCCAGCAGCCGGGGGACAGCTACCACCTACGAGCAGTACTTC. It specifies CASSRGTATTYEQYF.

The chain links TRBV5-1 to TRBJ2-1; no clear D. In germline, CDR1 is SGHRS, CDR2 YFSETQ. V lost 2 bases and J 6 bases, leaving 6 bases between the germline ends. This CDR3 has 12 residues. Here the CDR3 reads CASSLSLNEQFF. In DNA, the CDR3 is TGCGCCAGCAGCTTATCCCTCAATGAGCAGTTCTTC.

The rearrangement links TRBV6-1 to TRBJ2-7; 10 nucleotides agree with TRBD1. The V segment lost 3 bases and the J segment 5 bases; nucleotides outside the gene matches: 10. In germline, CDR1 is MNHNS, CDR2 SASEGT. The CDR3 covers 16 residues. CDR3 in amino acids: CASSDPTGGGPHEQYF. CDR3 nucleotides: TGTGCCAGCAGTGACCCGACAGGGGGCGGCCCCCACGAGCAGTACTTC.

This clone turned up a few times. This chain joins TRBV5-8 and TRBJ1-2, with 10 bases matching TRBD1. Germline V gene lookup returns CDR1 SGHTS and CDR2 YDEGEE. The CDR3 length is 15 residues. V shed 4 bases, J shed 2 bases, and the junction held 5 bases outside the gene matches. The CDR3 loop reads CASSAWGQGNYGYTF. The CDR3 DNA sequence: TGTGCCAGCAGCGCTTGGGGACAGGGGAACTATGGCTACACCTTC.

V gene TRBV7-8 combines with J gene TRBJ1-6; D ambiguous. The CDR3 is 12 amino acids. Germline assignment: CDR1 SGHVS and CDR2 FQNEAQ. Trimming pared 5 bases from V and 10 bases from J, leaving 9 bases between. CDR3 amino acids: CASSHRWSPLHF. The CDR3 bases are TGTGCCAGCAGCCACCGGTGGTCACCCCTCCACTTT.